This T cell receptor beta chain was captured by sequencing in a study of Graves' ophthalmopathy and Graves' hyperthyroidism. Scientists amplified the TCR beta CDR3 regions from RNA transcripts. HTBI primers primed a first-round RT-PCR, and a second-round multiplex PCR followed. TCRdb reanalysed the multiplex PCR reads using MiXCR and keeps one entry per CDR3 protein. The top ten hold over 8% of the sample, which has approximately 500,000 distinct CDR3 sequences, 14% seen once. This clonotype came up many times. The receptor was derived from a woman aged 25 to 45 with Graves' ophthalmopathy. The sequencing sample was made of blood.

The CDR3, as DNA: TGTGCCCGCTGTGACAGGAGCAATCAGCCCCAGCATTTT. Protein sequence: CARCDRSNQPQHF. This chain joins TRBV6-1 and TRBJ1-5; TRBD1 might be the D (6 bases). Germline-derived CDR1 and CDR2 are MNHNS and SASEGT. The ends were cut back, 11 bases at V and 1 base at J, with 12 bases in the middle. The CDR3 extends over 13 amino acids.